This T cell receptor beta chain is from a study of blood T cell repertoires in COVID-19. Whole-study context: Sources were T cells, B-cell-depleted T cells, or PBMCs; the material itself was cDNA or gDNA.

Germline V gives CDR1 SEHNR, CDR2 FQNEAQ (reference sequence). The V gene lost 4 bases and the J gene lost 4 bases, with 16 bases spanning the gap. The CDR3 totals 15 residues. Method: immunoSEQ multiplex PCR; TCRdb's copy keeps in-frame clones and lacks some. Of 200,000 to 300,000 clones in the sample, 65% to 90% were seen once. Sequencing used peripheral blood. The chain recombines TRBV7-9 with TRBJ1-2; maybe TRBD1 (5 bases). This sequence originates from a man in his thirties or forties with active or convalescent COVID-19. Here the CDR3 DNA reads TGTGCCAGCAGCTCCCAGGGTAAAGGGGTCTATGGCTACACCTTC. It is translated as CASSSQGKGVYGYTF. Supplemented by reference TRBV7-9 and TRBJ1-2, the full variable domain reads DTGVSQNPRHKITKRGQNVTFRCDPISEHNRLYWYRQTLGQGPEFLTYFQNEAQLEKSRLLSDRFSAERPKGSFSTLEIQRTEQGDSAMYLCASSSQGKGVYGYTFGSGTRLTVV.